Listed here are 26 T cell receptor beta chains from one sample, sequenced in a study of OX40 agonist ivuxolimab in advanced cancers. Method: immunoSEQ multiplex PCR; TCRdb's copy keeps in-frame clones and lacks some. The repertoire holds about 55,000 clones, with nearly 90% as singletons. Source: CD4+ or CD8+ T cells sorted from blood, taken in a trial of the OX40 agonist ivuxolimab. All receptors come from an adult with an advanced solid tumor such as melanoma, head and neck, liver or kidney cancer.

The CDR3 reads CASSFLNTEAFF. CDR3 nucleotide sequence: TGTGCCAGCAGCTTTCTGAACACTGAAGCTTTCTTT. This chain links TRBV5-6 with TRBJ1-1, with D hard to call. The germline gives CDR1 SGHDT, CDR2 YYEEEE. V lost 2 bases and J lost 0, with 2 bases in between. The CDR3 covers 12 residues.

The chain recombines TRBV12-2 with TRBJ2-1. TRBV12-2 represents a pseudogene. The CDR3 is 15 amino acids. The CDR3 sequence is CASRLIQVGMDEQFF. In DNA form, the CDR3 reads TGTGCAAGTCGCTTAATCCAGGTAGGGATGGATGAGCAGTTCTTC.

This clone is a singleton in its sample. The chain is built from TRBV28 and TRBJ1-6; the D gene is possibly TRBD1 (6 bases). Trimming pared 2 bases from V and 0 bases from J, leaving 23 bases between. This CDR3 spans 21 amino acids. Germline CDR1 and CDR2: MDHEN and SYDVKM. For the CDR3, the DNA is TGTGCCAGCAGTTTAACCGGACAACTCGGACAGACGAGCTCCTATAATTCACCCCTCCACTTT. This codes for CASSLTGQLGQTSSYNSPLHF. Full variable domain (remainder filled in from reference TRBV28 and TRBJ1-6): DVKVTQSSRYLVKRTGEKVFLECVQDMDHENMFWYRQDPGLGLRLIYFSYDVKMKEKGDIPEGYSVSREKKERFSLILESASTNQTSMYLCASSLTGQLGQTSSYNSPLHFGNGTRLTVT.

V usage is TRBV2 and J usage is TRBJ2-7, with 12 bases identical to TRBD2. J gave up 2 bases and V 4 bases, and 3 bases lay outside the gene matches. The CDR3 spans 15 residues. Germline CDR1 is SNHLY and CDR2 is FYNNEI. DNA for the CDR3: TGTGCCAGCAGTGGGACTAGCGGGGCCCCCTACGAGCAGTACTTC. Translated: CASSGTSGAPYEQYF.

The V and J genes are TRBV19 and TRBJ2-2; D possibly corresponds to TRBD1 (7 bases). Germline V CDR1 and CDR2: LNHDA, SQIVND (reference sequence). V dropped 5 bases and J dropped 0 bases, with 16 bases sitting between them. CDR3 size: 17 residues. CDR3 sequence reads: CASSRLDRAANTGELFF. CDR3 sequence (DNA): TGTGCCAGTAGTCGACTAGACAGGGCTGCGAACACCGGGGAGCTGTTTTTT.

This clone was recorded a few times. The chain is built from TRBV28 and TRBJ2-1, with 10 bases aligning to TRBD2. This CDR3 is 17 amino acids long. CDR1 and CDR2 (germline): MDHEN, SYDVKM. With V trimmed by 3 bases and J by 3 bases, 8 bases remained unmatched. The CDR3, as DNA: TGTGCCAGCAGTTTCCCCCCTAGCGGGAGAATCTACAATGAGCAGTTCTTC. Its translation: CASSFPPSGRIYNEQFF.

Worth noting for this clone: The junction and the germline gene differ at one end; a read error may be behind it. The chain couples TRBV6-5 to TRBJ2-2; D is perhaps TRBD1 or TRBD2 (5 bases each). Germline lookup yields CDR1 MNHEY and CDR2 SVGAGI. This CDR3 spans 15 amino acids. The CDR3, as DNA: TGTGCCAGCAGTTACTCGACCGGGTTTTCTGGGGGGCTGTTTTTT. It is translated as CASSYSTGFSGGLFF.

This clone is a singleton in its sample. The chain links TRBV29-1 to TRBJ2-7; TRBD2 might be the D (5 bases). The germline V gene encodes CDR1 SQVTM and CDR2 ANQGSEA. The CDR3 extends over 11 amino acids. The V end lost 7 bases, the J end lost 3 bases, and 10 bases lay between the germline ends. The CDR3 reads CSATRDYEQYF. CDR3 coding DNA: TGCAGCGCTACGAGGGACTACGAGCAGTACTTC.

CDR3 sequence reads: CASSFAASTDTQYF. The CDR3, as DNA: TGTGCCAGCAGTTTCGCGGCTAGCACAGATACGCAGTATTTT. V is TRBV27 and J is TRBJ2-3; unclear D gene. The germline V gene has CDR1 MNHEY and CDR2 SMNVEV (reference sequence). The CDR3 loop spans 14 amino acids. The V and J ends lost 3 bases and 0 bases respectively, with 7 bases between them.

V gene TRBV10-1 combines with J gene TRBJ2-7; either TRBD1 or TRBD2 may fit D (5 bases each). This CDR3 spans 13 amino acids. The germline V gene has CDR1 WNHNN and CDR2 SYGVQD (reference sequence). Trimming took 7 bases from V and 6 from J, leaving 16 bases between them. The CDR3 coding sequence is TGCGCCAGCACCTCCGTGAGGGACGGCGAGCAGTACTTC. It is translated as CASTSVRDGEQYF.

The chain employs TRBV27 and TRBJ1-1; D not certain. CDR3 length: 12 amino acids. V was pared by 10 bases and J by 4 bases, with 13 bases between. Per the germline V gene, CDR1 is MNHEY and CDR2 is SMNVEV (reference sequence). CDR3 DNA sequence: TGTGCCACCATCCTCGAGGGCACTGAAGCTTTCTTT. Encoded protein: CATILEGTEAFF.

The chain couples TRBV27 to TRBJ1-4; D is undetermined. V gave up 2 bases and J gave up 5 bases, with 6 bases separating them. Germline V gene data show CDR1 as MNHEY and CDR2 as SMNVEV (reference sequence). The CDR3 loop spans 13 amino acids. The CDR3 is CASSLGRNEKLFF. CDR3 in DNA: TGTGCCAGCAGTTTAGGAAGAAATGAAAAACTGTTTTTT.

The genes are TRBV5-7 and TRBJ1-1; TRBD1 matches 11 bases. TRBV5-7 is an ORF for which the function is uncertain. With V trimmed by 4 bases and J by 2 bases, 10 bases remained unmatched. CDR3 length equals 17 residues. In DNA, the CDR3 is TGTGCCAGCAGCCTTCGGACAGGGGGCCGCTATAACACTGAAGCTTTCTTT. It codes for CASSLRTGGRYNTEAFF.

The rearrangement joins TRBV19 to TRBJ2-3, with 7 bases matching TRBD2. J gave up 3 bases and V 11 bases, and 5 bases lay outside the gene matches. Germline lookup yields CDR1 LNHDA and CDR2 SQIVND (reference sequence). This CDR3 has 12 amino acids. CDR3 DNA: TGTGCCTGTCTAGCGGATACAGATACGCAGTATTTT. This codes for CACLADTDTQYF.

The rearrangement joins TRBV30 to TRBJ1-4, with 7 nucleotides matching TRBD1. The germline V gene encodes CDR1 GTSNPN and CDR2 SVGIG (reference sequence). Trimming cost V 3 bases and J 0 bases; bases outside gene matches: 7. This CDR3 region has 16 residues. CDR3 amino acids: CAWSAGTDATNEKLFF. The CDR3 DNA reads as TGTGCCTGGAGCGCCGGGACAGACGCAACTAATGAAAAACTGTTTTTT.

Comment on this clone: This sample also contains other DNA sequences that code for the same CDR3. The rearrangement uses TRBV7-9 and TRBJ2-1; D possibly corresponds to TRBD2 (6 bases). Trimming took off 5 bases at V and 7 bases at J, with 6 bases between the two ends. Germline V gene data show CDR1 as SEHNR and CDR2 as FQNEAQ (reference sequence). The CDR3 is made up of 11 amino acids. CDR3 coding DNA: TGTGCCAGCAGCGGGGGGAATGAGCAGTTCTTC. Residues: CASSGGNEQFF.

As to this clone: This may stem from a read error, because a much larger clone lies one nucleotide away. Other DNA sequences in this sample translate to the same CDR3. The chain is built from TRBV9 and TRBJ1-1; D is unresolved. The length of the CDR3 is 14 residues. CDR1 is SGDLS, CDR2 YYNGEE, per germline. Here the CDR3 DNA reads TGTGCCAGTAGCGTAGGCCCCAAGAACACTGAAGCTTTCTTT. Residues: CASSVGPKNTEAFF.

This rearrangement joins TRBV5-1 to TRBJ2-5, with D perhaps assigned TRBD1 or TRBD2 (5 bases each). This CDR3 region has 15 residues. Germline V gene lookup returns CDR1 SGHRS and CDR2 YFSETQ. V lost 7 bases, J lost 6 bases, and 22 bases lay in between. CDR3 loop: CASGPVGVGKKTQYF. CDR3 sequence (DNA): TGCGCCAGCGGCCCCGTGGGGGTAGGGAAAAAGACCCAGTACTTC.

CDR3 in amino acids: CASSYASGEVYNEQFF. In DNA, the CDR3 is TGTGCCAGCAGTTACGCTAGCGGGGAGGTGTACAATGAGCAGTTCTTC. The gene calls are TRBV6-5 and TRBJ2-1, with 9 bases lining up with TRBD2. This CDR3 is built from 16 residues. Unmatched junction bases numbered 6, after V lost 2 bases and J lost 4 bases. Germline V gene lookup returns CDR1 MNHEY and CDR2 SVGAGI.

The V and J genes are TRBV28 and TRBJ1-1; D gene unclear. Germline CDR1 reads MDHEN; CDR2 reads SYDVKM. Trimming removed 10 bases from V and 0 bases from J, with 9 bases in between. The CDR3 consists of 12 residues. The CDR3 nucleotides read TGTGCCATTCGACCGTTGAACACTGAAGCTTTCTTT. As protein: CAIRPLNTEAFF.

Details on this clone: The germline gene is not matched at one end of the junction; a read error may be the cause. The chain links TRBV7-7 to TRBJ2-1; D remains ambiguous. From germline, CDR1 is SSHAT and CDR2 FNYEAQ (reference sequence). The CDR3 consists of 14 residues. CDR3 in DNA: TGTGCTAGCAGCCCCGCTGTAACCTACAATGAGCAGTTCTTC. Translation: CASSPAVTYNEQFF.

The chain links TRBV6-5 to TRBJ2-7, with D perhaps TRBD1 (5 bases). The CDR3 consists of 14 residues. V was shortened by 2 bases and J by 5 bases, with 13 bases between the two germline ends. In germline, CDR1 is MNHEY, CDR2 SVGAGI. The CDR3 reads CASSYGQGWDEQYF. In DNA, the CDR3 is TGTGCCAGCAGTTACGGGCAGGGCTGGGACGAGCAGTACTTC.

The chain carries TRBV5-4 and TRBJ2-2; the match to TRBD2 covers 10 bases. Germline trimming cut 0 bases from V and 6 bases from J; bases unmatched to any gene: 5. The CDR3 length is 16 residues. Germline lookup yields CDR1 SGHNT and CDR2 YYREEE (reference sequence). CDR3 DNA sequence: TGTGCCAGCAGCTTGGGGCTAGCGGGAGTTTCCGGGGAGCTGTTTTTT. Translation gives CASSLGLAGVSGELFF.

This chain connects TRBV10-3 to TRBJ1-2, with D perhaps TRBD1 (6 bases). This CDR3 is built from 15 residues. Per the germline V gene, CDR1 is ENHRY and CDR2 is SYGVKD. Deletions cut 2 bases from V and 8 bases from J, with 18 bases between. The CDR3 region has the DNA TGTGCCATCAGTGAGAAGAATTCAGGGGTGCGGGGCTACACCTTC. The encoded protein is CAISEKNSGVRGYTF.

Only one count was recorded for this clone. This chain uses TRBV4-1 with TRBJ1-5, with TRBD1 identical over 8 bases. Per germline, CDR1 MGHRA and CDR2 YSYEKL. The CDR3 runs 14 residues. V lost 4 bases and J lost 3; bases outside the gene matches: 2. CDR3 sequence: CASSRQGNNQPQHF. The CDR3, as DNA: TGCGCCAGCAGCCGACAGGGGAACAATCAGCCCCAGCATTTT.

The V and J genes are TRBV9 and TRBJ2-3; D is possibly TRBD2 (5 bases). The CDR3 consists of 17 residues. Trimming took off 2 bases at V and 0 bases at J, with 16 bases between the two ends. Germline V gene data show CDR1 as SGDLS and CDR2 as YYNGEE. CDR3 region: CASSVAGSRDSTDTQYF. In nucleotides, the CDR3 is TGTGCCAGCAGCGTTGCAGGCTCCCGGGATAGCACAGATACGCAGTATTTT.